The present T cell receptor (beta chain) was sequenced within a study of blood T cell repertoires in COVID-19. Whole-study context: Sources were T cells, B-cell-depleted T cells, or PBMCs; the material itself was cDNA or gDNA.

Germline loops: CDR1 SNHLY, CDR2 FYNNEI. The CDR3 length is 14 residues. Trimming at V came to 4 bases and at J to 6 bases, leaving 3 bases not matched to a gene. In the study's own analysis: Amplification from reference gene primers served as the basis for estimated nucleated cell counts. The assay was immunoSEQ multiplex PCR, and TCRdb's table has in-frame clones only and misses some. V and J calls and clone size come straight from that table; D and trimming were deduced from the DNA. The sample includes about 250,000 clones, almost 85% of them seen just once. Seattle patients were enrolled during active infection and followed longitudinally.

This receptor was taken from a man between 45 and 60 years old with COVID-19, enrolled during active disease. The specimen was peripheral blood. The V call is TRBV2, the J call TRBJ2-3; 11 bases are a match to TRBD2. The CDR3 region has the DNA TGTGCCAGCAGTGGGACTAGCGGGTGGGATACGCAGTATTTT. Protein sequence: CASSGTSGWDTQYF.